A selection of T cell receptor beta chains follows, all from one sample in a study of OX40 agonist ivuxolimab in advanced cancers. TCRdb keeps only in-frame clones here, not all; method: immunoSEQ multiplex PCR. The repertoire consists of about 74,000 clones, with around 80% occurring once and the leading ten covering 6.6%. The sequenced sample was CD4+ or CD8+ T cells sorted from blood, obtained in a trial of the OX40 agonist ivuxolimab. These receptors were obtained from an adult with an advanced solid tumor such as melanoma, head and neck, liver or kidney cancer. Each CDR3 is given with its conserved first and last residue. A D gene is named only where the DNA matches it firmly. Clone size is stated in some rows and not others, as once, few, many or a class when expanded.

D: TRBD2; length: 20; size: -; J: TRBJ2-5; V: TRBV28; CDR3: CASSLGARLAGSQQDETQYF; DNA: TGTGCCAGCAGCCTAGGGGCGCGACTAGCGGGAAGTCAGCAAGACGAGACCCAGTACTTC
D: TRBD2; length: 16; size: -; J: TRBJ2-3; V: TRBV7-6; CDR3: CASSLGSSGRRDTQYF; DNA: TGTGCCAGCAGCTTAGGCTCTAGCGGGAGAAGAGATACGCAGTATTTT
D: -; length: 13; size: -; J: TRBJ2-1; V: TRBV29-1; CDR3: CSVEAWGANEQFF; DNA: TGCAGCGTTGAAGCGTGGGGGGCAAATGAGCAGTTCTTC
D: -; length: 15; size: -; J: TRBJ1-4; V: TRBV7-9; CDR3: CASSQGTDPNEKLFF; DNA: TGTGCCAGCAGCCAAGGGACGGATCCTAATGAAAAACTGTTTTTT
D: -; length: 11; size: -; J: TRBJ2-7; V: TRBV7-9; CDR3: CASSSPIEQYF; DNA: TGTGCCAGCAGCTCCCCTATCGAGCAGTACTTC
D: -; length: 15; size: -; J: TRBJ2-7; V: TRBV21-1; CDR3: CASSKALRGLYEQYF; DNA: TGTGCCAGCAGCAAAGCTTTGAGGGGATTGTACGAGCAGTACTTC
D: TRBD2; length: 15; size: -; J: TRBJ2-1; V: TRBV5-1; CDR3: CASSLATSGGNEQFF; DNA: TGCGCCAGCAGCTTGGCGACTAGCGGGGGCAATGAGCAGTTCTTC
D: -; length: 13; size: -; J: TRBJ2-3; V: TRBV7-9; CDR3: CASSLGPAGTQYF; DNA: TGTGCCAGCAGCTTAGGCCCTGCGGGGACGCAGTATTTT
D: -; length: 15; size: -; J: TRBJ1-2; V: TRBV6-1; CDR3: CASSEGSGLAYGYTF; DNA: TGTGCCAGCAGTGAAGGTTCGGGACTTGCCTATGGCTACACCTTC
D: -; length: 13; size: -; J: TRBJ2-5; V: TRBV7-2; CDR3: CASSAGAQETQYF; DNA: TGTGCCAGCAGCGCAGGGGCCCAAGAGACCCAGTACTTC
D: -; length: 15; size: -; J: TRBJ2-6; V: TRBV9; CDR3: CASSVGGSGANVLTF; DNA: TGTGCCAGCAGCGTAGGAGGGTCTGGGGCCAACGTCCTGACTTTC
D: -; length: 11; size: -; J: TRBJ2-1; V: TRBV27; CDR3: CASSLTNEQFF; DNA: TGTGCCAGCAGTTTAACCAATGAGCAGTTCTTC
D: TRBD2; length: 13; size: -; J: TRBJ2-1; V: TRBV14; CDR3: CASTTTRGGGEFF; DNA: TGTGCCAGCACAACCACCAGGGGCGGGGGGGAGTTCTTC
D: -; length: 16; size: -; J: TRBJ1-4; V: TRBV15; CDR3: CATSDRVGSANEKLFF; DNA: TGTGCCACCAGCGATAGGGTGGGTTCGGCTAATGAAAAACTGTTTTTT
D: -; length: 15; size: -; J: TRBJ2-1; V: TRBV6-5; CDR3: CASRSTGSSYNEQFF; DNA: TGTGCCAGCAGATCCACAGGGAGCTCCTACAATGAGCAGTTCTTC
D: -; length: 13; size: -; J: TRBJ2-3; V: TRBV11-2; CDR3: CASSSPSTDTQYF; DNA: TGTGCCAGCAGCTCTCCTAGCACAGATACGCAGTATTTT
D: TRBD2; length: 15; size: -; J: TRBJ2-2; V: TRBV5-1; CDR3: CASTNLAGGSGELFF; DNA: TGCGCCAGCACAAACCTAGCGGGGGGCTCCGGGGAGCTGTTTTTT
D: -; length: 18; size: -; J: TRBJ1-2; V: TRBV4-1; CDR3: CASSPRDGASMLNYGYTF; DNA: TGCGCCAGCAGCCCTCGGGACGGGGCGAGTATGTTAAACTATGGCTACACCTTC
D: -; length: 14; size: once; J: TRBJ1-5; V: TRBV6-5; CDR3: CASSRGDLNQPQHF; DNA: TGTGCCAGCAGTAGGGGGGACCTAAATCAGCCCCAGCATTTT
D: TRBD1; length: 13; size: -; J: TRBJ2-1; V: TRBV18; CDR3: CASSGDSYNEQFF; DNA: TGTGCCAGCTCCGGGGACAGCTACAATGAGCAGTTCTTC
D: -; length: 19; size: -; J: TRBJ2-5; V: TRBV9; CDR3: CASSVNPSLLYSSQETQYF; DNA: TGTGCCAGCAGCGTTAACCCCTCTTTATTATACAGTTCCCAAGAGACCCAGTACTTC
D: -; length: 12; size: once; J: TRBJ2-1; V: TRBV11-2; CDR3: CASSFGRDEQFF; DNA: TGTGCCAGCAGTTTTGGCCGCGATGAGCAGTTCTTC